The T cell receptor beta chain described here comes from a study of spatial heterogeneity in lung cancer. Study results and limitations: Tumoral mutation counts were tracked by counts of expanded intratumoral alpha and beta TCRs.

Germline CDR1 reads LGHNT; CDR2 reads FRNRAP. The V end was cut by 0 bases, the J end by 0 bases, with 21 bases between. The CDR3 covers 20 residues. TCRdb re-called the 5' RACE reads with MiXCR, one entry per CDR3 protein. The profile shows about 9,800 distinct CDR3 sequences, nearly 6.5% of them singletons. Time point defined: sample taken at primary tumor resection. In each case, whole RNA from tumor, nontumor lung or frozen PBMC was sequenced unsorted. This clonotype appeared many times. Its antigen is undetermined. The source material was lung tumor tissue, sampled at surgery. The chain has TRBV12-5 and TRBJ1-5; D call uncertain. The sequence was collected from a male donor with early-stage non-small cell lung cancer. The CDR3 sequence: CASGLVQTDLLSHSNQPQHF. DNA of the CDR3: TGTGCTAGTGGTTTGGTACAGACCGACCTTCTAAGTCATAGCAATCAGCCCCAGCATTTT.